A single sample gave rise to the 20 T cell receptor beta chains below, sequenced in a study of early T cells in non-severe SARS-CoV-2 infection. TCRdb analysed the 5' RACE reads with MiXCR anew, one entry per CDR3 protein. Of around 50,000 distinct CDR3 sequences in the sample, roughly 13% were seen once. The sample comprised whole blood. The receptors come from an adult who was a healthcare worker with PCR-confirmed SARS-CoV-2 infection or an uninfected control (not recorded which).

At least ten counts were recorded for this clonotype. The V and J genes are TRBV6-1 and TRBJ1-6, with TRBD1 matching 7 bases. V trimming: 6 bases; J trimming: 9 bases; junction bases outside the gene matches: 11. Germline V CDR1 and CDR2: MNHNS, SASEGT. The CDR3 consists of 15 residues. CDR3 region: CASSPQGVITSPLHF. The CDR3 DNA follows: TGTGCCAGCAGCCCCCAGGGGGTCATTACTTCACCCCTCCACTTT.

This rearrangement joins TRBV18 to TRBJ2-5; D is possibly TRBD1 or TRBD2 (6 bases each). Germline V gene lookup returns CDR1 KGHSH and CDR2 LQKENI. Trimming took 2 bases from V and 5 from J, leaving 12 bases between them. The CDR3 is made up of 14 amino acids. CDR3 protein: CASSPNTGTETQYF. The CDR3 nucleotides are TGTGCCAGCTCACCAAACACAGGGACTGAGACCCAGTACTTC. The full variable domain, completed using reference TRBV18 and TRBJ2-5, is NAGVMQNPRHLVRRRGQEARLRCSPMKGHSHVYWYRQLPEEGLKFMVYLQKENIIDESGMPKERFSAEFPKEGPSILRIQQVVRGDSAAYFCASSPNTGTETQYFGPGTRLLVL.

The gene calls are TRBV20-1 and TRBJ2-3; D might be TRBD1 (5 bases). CDR1 and CDR2 (germline): DFQATT, SNEGSKA (reference sequence). This CDR3 is built from 13 residues. V shed 3 bases and J shed 4 bases, with 11 bases lying between them. CDR3 residues: CSARARASDTQYF. CDR3 sequence (DNA): TGCAGTGCTAGGGCCAGGGCCTCAGATACGCAGTATTTT.

This clonotype was counted many times. V gene TRBV4-1 combines with J gene TRBJ2-3; TRBD1 agrees at 7 bases. The CDR3 is made up of 16 amino acids. CDR1 and CDR2 from the germline V gene are MGHRA and YSYEKL. The V and J ends lost 4 bases and 1 base, in that order; junction bases with no gene match: 8. The CDR3 coding sequence is TGCGCCAGCAGCCTCAGCTCACAGGGGCGCACAGATACGCAGTATTTT. Protein product: CASSLSSQGRTDTQYF.

As to this clonotype: This clone may be a read error of a much larger clone one base away. Without the conserved terminal phenylalanine or tryptophan, this CDR3 likely stems from a read error. The V and J genes are TRBV6-2 or TRBV6-3 and TRBJ2-1, with D perhaps TRBD2 (5 bases). The germline gives CDR1 MNHEY, CDR2 SVGEGT. This CDR3 is 16 amino acids long. Between the trimmed V and J ends, which lost 1 base and 4 bases, there was a span of 14 bases. The CDR3 bases are TGTGCCAGCAGTTACTACAGCCAGCGGCAATACAATGAGCAGTTCATC. It yields the protein CASSYYSQRQYNEQFI.

This chain uses TRBV7-9 with TRBJ1-4; the D is unclear. Trimming pared 8 bases from V and 8 bases from J, leaving 18 bases between. CDR1 and CDR2 from the germline V gene are SEHNR and FQNEAQ (reference sequence). This CDR3 has 14 residues. CDR3 sequence reads: CASGPRRPAEKLFF. CDR3 DNA: TGTGCCAGCGGCCCCCGACGTCCCGCCGAAAAACTGTTTTTT.

This clonotype was observed at least ten times. The chain couples TRBV29-1 to TRBJ2-7; no clear D. Germline CDR1 and CDR2: SQVTM and ANQGSEA. The CDR3 length is 12 residues. Trimming removed 4 bases at V and 2 bases at J, with 9 bases between. CDR3 region: CSVVAETYEQYF. DNA for the CDR3: TGCAGCGTTGTTGCAGAGACCTACGAGCAGTACTTC.

The sample holds a few counts of this clonotype. The V gene is TRBV18, the J gene TRBJ2-3; D unresolved. Deletions cut 3 bases from V and 6 bases from J, with 13 bases between. Germline assignment: CDR1 KGHSH and CDR2 LQKENI. The length of the CDR3 is 14 residues. This chain's CDR3 is CASSPGFSGDTQYF. CDR3 bases: TGTGCCAGCTCACCCGGATTTTCCGGGGATACGCAGTATTTT.

This clonotype has at least ten counts. The chain combines TRBV6-6 with TRBJ1-1; TRBD1 agrees at 8 bases. The ends lost 5 bases at V and 1 base at J; junction bases unmatched: 6. Per the germline V gene, CDR1 is MNHNY and CDR2 is SVGAGI (reference sequence). The CDR3 runs to 15 residues. The CDR3 region is CASSAPGTGNTEAFF. The DNA of the CDR3 is TGTGCCAGCAGTGCCCCCGGGACAGGGAACACTGAAGCTTTCTTT.

In DNA, the CDR3 is TGTGCCAGCAGCCCCGGGCCCAGGGAAGGTGAGCAGTTCTTC. It is translated as CASSPGPREGEQFF. The V gene is TRBV5-6, the J gene TRBJ2-1, with D maybe TRBD1 (5 bases). The V end was cut by 4 bases, the J end by 9 bases, with 17 bases between. This CDR3 spans 14 amino acids. From germline, CDR1 is SGHDT and CDR2 YYEEEE.

This clonotype is medium-sized in the sample. The V call is TRBV20-1, the J call TRBJ2-7; no firm D call. Germline loops: CDR1 DFQATT, CDR2 SNEGSKA (reference sequence). Trimming took off 7 bases at V and 6 bases at J, with 13 bases between the two ends. The CDR3 runs 11 residues. The CDR3 DNA reads TGCAGTGTGAGCCCTCTAGTCGAGCAGTACTTC. It specifies CSVSPLVEQYF.

The chain employs TRBV28 and TRBJ2-7, with 14 bases aligning to TRBD2. In germline, CDR1 is MDHEN, CDR2 SYDVKM. The CDR3 covers 17 residues. The V segment lost 6 bases and the J segment 3 bases; nucleotides outside the gene matches: 10. In nucleotides, the CDR3 is TGTGCCAGCAGCTCCATCCTGGGACTAGCGGGAGTCTACGAGCAGTACTTC. It codes for CASSSILGLAGVYEQYF.

The rearrangement uses TRBV29-1 and TRBJ1-3; no definite D call. CDR3 length equals 13 residues. From germline, CDR1 is SQVTM and CDR2 ANQGSEA. Trimming removed 5 bases at V and 0 bases at J, with 8 bases between. Here the CDR3 DNA reads TGCAGCGTTACACCGAGCTCTGGAAACACCATATATTTT. It yields the protein CSVTPSSGNTIYF.

This clonotype was recorded at least ten times. V and J are TRBV30 and TRBJ1-2; D is unresolved. This CDR3 contains 12 residues. The V and J ends lost 3 bases and 2 bases respectively, with 7 bases between them. The germline gives CDR1 GTSNPN, CDR2 SVGIG (reference sequence). The CDR3 DNA sequence: TGTGCCTGGAGAAGGACGAACTATGGCTACACCTTC. Residues: CAWRRTNYGYTF.

This clonotype occurred many times. V usage is TRBV2 and J usage is TRBJ2-1; possible D gene TRBD1, 6 bases. The germline CDR1 and CDR2 sequences are SNHLY and FYNNEI. The CDR3 totals 16 residues. V gave up 5 bases and J gave up 1 base, with 15 bases separating them. The CDR3 DNA follows: TGTGCCAGCAGTCCCCCCGGGACACCTTCCTACAATGAGCAGTTCTTC. Encoded protein: CASSPPGTPSYNEQFF.

This clonotype was counted between two and nine times. The rearrangement links TRBV29-1 to TRBJ2-2; D is unclear. Trimming removed 1 base from V and 7 bases from J, with 13 bases in between. The CDR3 runs to 14 residues. Germline assignment: CDR1 SQVTM and CDR2 ANQGSEA. The CDR3 sequence: CSVEGNSKSGELFF. The CDR3 DNA reads TGCAGCGTTGAAGGGAACAGCAAAAGCGGGGAGCTGTTTTTT.

This clonotype was counted a few times. This rearrangement joins TRBV3-1 to TRBJ1-1; no clear D. CDR1 and CDR2 from the germline V gene are LGHDT and YNNKEL (reference sequence). The V gene lost 4 bases and the J gene lost 5 bases, with 11 bases spanning the gap. CDR3 size: 13 residues. CDR3: CASSPRPLTEAFF. The CDR3 DNA follows: TGTGCCAGCAGCCCTCGGCCCTTAACTGAAGCTTTCTTT.

This clonotype was seen many times. The genes are TRBV29-1 and TRBJ1-2; D is perhaps TRBD1 (6 bases). This CDR3 contains 14 residues. V was pared by 3 bases and J by 4 bases, with 15 bases between. Germline V gene data show CDR1 as SQVTM and CDR2 as ANQGSEA. The CDR3 DNA sequence: TGCAGCGTTGACTGGGGGGCGCTCGGCTATGGCTACACCTTC. It encodes CSVDWGALGYGYTF. The full variable domain, in which reference TRBV29-1 and TRBJ1-2 provide the parts outside the CDR3, is SAVISQKPSRDICQRGTSLTIQCQVDSQVTMMFWYRQQPGQSLTLIATANQGSEATYESGFVIDKFPISRPNLTFSTLTVSNMSPEDSSIYLCSVDWGALGYGYTFGSGTRLTVV.

This clonotype has ten or more counts. The V and J genes are TRBV5-1 and TRBJ2-1; no firm D call. V was pared by 0 bases and J by 0 bases, with 7 bases between. Germline CDR1 and CDR2: SGHRS and YFSETQ. The CDR3 totals 15 residues. CDR3 DNA sequence: TGCGCCAGCAGCTTGGACCCTAGCTCCTACAATGAGCAGTTCTTC. Translation gives CASSLDPSSYNEQFF.

This clonotype has more than one count but fewer than ten. The chain carries TRBV2 and TRBJ2-7, with 10 positions matching TRBD2. V lost 5 bases and J lost 2; bases outside the gene matches: 12. The CDR3 is 17 amino acids. In germline, CDR1 is SNHLY, CDR2 FYNNEI. The CDR3 region is CASSTGTSVLLTYEQYF. The CDR3, as DNA: TGTGCCAGCAGTACCGGGACTAGCGTTCTACTTACCTACGAGCAGTACTTC.